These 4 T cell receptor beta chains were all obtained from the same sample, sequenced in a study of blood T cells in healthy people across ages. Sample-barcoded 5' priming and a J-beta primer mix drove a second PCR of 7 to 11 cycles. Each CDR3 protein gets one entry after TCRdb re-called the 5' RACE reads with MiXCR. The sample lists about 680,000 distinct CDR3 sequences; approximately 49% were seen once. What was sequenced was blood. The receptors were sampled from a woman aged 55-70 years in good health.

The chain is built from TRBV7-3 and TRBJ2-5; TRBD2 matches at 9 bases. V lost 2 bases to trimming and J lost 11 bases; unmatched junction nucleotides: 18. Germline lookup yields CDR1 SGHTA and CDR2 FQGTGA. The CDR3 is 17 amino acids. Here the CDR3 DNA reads TGTGCCAGCAGCTTAGGTGGTGCGGGAGGGCCGCGCAGTGAGCAGTACTTC. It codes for CASSLGGAGGPRSEQYF.

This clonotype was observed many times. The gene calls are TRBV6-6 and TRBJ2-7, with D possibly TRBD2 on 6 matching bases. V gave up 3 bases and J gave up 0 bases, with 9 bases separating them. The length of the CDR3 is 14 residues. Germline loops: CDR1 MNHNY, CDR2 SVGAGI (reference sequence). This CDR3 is CASSYSGSSYEQYF. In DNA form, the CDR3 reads TGTGCCAGCAGTTATAGCGGATCCTCCTACGAGCAGTACTTC.

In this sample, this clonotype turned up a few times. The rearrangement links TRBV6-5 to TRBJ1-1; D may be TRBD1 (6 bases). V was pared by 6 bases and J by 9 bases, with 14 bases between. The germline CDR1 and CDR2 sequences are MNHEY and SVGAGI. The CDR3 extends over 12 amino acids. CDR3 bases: TGTGCCAGCAGCCAAGGACAGAGTAAAGCTTTCTTT. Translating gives CASSQGQSKAFF.

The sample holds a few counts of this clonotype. The CDR3 here is CASSQGLAGDGASEQYF. The CDR3 DNA reads as TGTGCCAGCAGCCAAGGCCTAGCGGGAGATGGGGCCAGCGAGCAGTACTTC. The chain couples TRBV3-1 to TRBJ2-4; 10 bases line up with TRBD2. The J call may be faulty, since TRBJ2-7 better matches the DNA end. This CDR3 region has 17 residues. The germline gives CDR1 LGHDT, CDR2 YNNKEL (reference sequence).